This record looks at one T cell receptor (beta chain) sequence and its context. The antigen is not known. This record comes from a study of OX40 agonist ivuxolimab in advanced cancers. Findings of the study overall: On average, CD8+ T cells showed a greater number of expanded clones than CD4+.

This CDR3 is built from 14 residues. V lost 4 bases and J lost 5, with 15 bases in between. Germline V gene sequence: CDR1 SGHNT, CDR2 YYREEE (reference sequence). Here immunoSEQ multiplex PCR was the method, and the copy in TCRdb shows in-frame clones only, minus some. The table has roughly 97,000 clones, approximately 90% seen once. The chain combines TRBV5-4 with TRBJ2-5; D remains unclear. The sequencing here drew on CD4+ or CD8+ T cells sorted from blood, taken in a trial of the OX40 agonist ivuxolimab. The clonotype comes from an adult with an advanced solid tumor such as melanoma, head and neck, liver or kidney cancer. DNA for the CDR3: TGTGCCAGCAGCCTCCGAACAGCTCGGGAGACCCAGTACTTC. Amino acids: CASSLRTARETQYF.